The present entry profiles one TCR beta chain with its context. Its antigen is undetermined. CDR3 length: 15 residues. The V segment lost 1 base and the J segment 1 base; nucleotides outside the gene matches: 2. Per germline, CDR1 SEHNR and CDR2 FQNEAQ (reference sequence). The sample is drawn from a study of neoadjuvant nivolumab and ipilimumab in lung cancer. Findings and caveats of the study: Resected-tumor TCR richness correlated positively with pretherapy blood richness.

Profiling relied on immunoSEQ multiplex PCR, and the TCRdb table lists in-frame clones only, not all of them. The data hold 13,000 or so clones, with approximately 96% observed a single time. Sequencing was performed on peripheral blood, taken after neoadjuvant nivolumab, alone or with ipilimumab, at or shortly before surgery. The clonotype was recovered from an adult with non-small cell lung cancer. This chain connects TRBV7-9 to TRBJ1-1, with TRBD1 matching 8 bases. The CDR3 DNA reads TGTGCCAGCAGCTTAGGGGGGACAGGGAACACTGAAGCTTTCTTT. Translation gives CASSLGGTGNTEAFF.